This T cell receptor (beta chain) was found in a study of Graves' ophthalmopathy and Graves' hyperthyroidism. Overall study context: At initial diagnosis, peripheral blood was obtained, and this preceded any treatment.

The germline CDR1 and CDR2 sequences are SQVTM and ANQGSEA. This CDR3 is built from 14 residues. Between the trimmed V and J ends, which lost 5 bases and 6 bases, there was a span of 17 bases. The diagnosis combined clinical symptoms, thyroxine, TRAb, thyroid ultrasound and orbital computed tomography scans. This clonotype was recorded many times. TCR beta CDR3 amplification used RNA transcripts. RT-PCR was first run with HTBI primers, then multiplex PCR in a second round. TCRdb re-called the multiplex PCR reads with MiXCR, one entry per CDR3 protein. The sample has some 250,000 distinct CDR3 sequences; around 42% are singletons.

The V and J genes are TRBV29-1 and TRBJ1-5, with TRBD1 as a possible D gene (5 bases). Sample: peripheral blood. The TCR sequence derives from an adult man with Graves' ophthalmopathy. The CDR3 here is CSVSPGPSGQPQHF. CDR3 DNA sequence: TGCAGCGTTTCCCCAGGGCCAAGCGGTCAGCCCCAGCATTTT.